One and the same sample provided the 9 T cell receptor beta chains below, sequenced in a study of blood T cell repertoires in COVID-19. The assay was immunoSEQ multiplex PCR, and TCRdb's table has in-frame clones only and misses some. The sample carries under 200,000 clones, around 82% recorded once. The material sequenced was peripheral blood. These receptors all come from a human donor with acute or convalescent COVID-19. The donor label of this sample is uncertain.

The chain has TRBV28 and TRBJ1-4; D gene unclear. This CDR3 has 15 amino acids. Trimming took off 3 bases at V and 0 bases at J, with 8 bases between the two ends. From germline, CDR1 is MDHEN and CDR2 SYDVKM. The CDR3 nucleotides read TGTGCCAGCAGTTTCGAGGGAACAACTAATGAAAAACTGTTTTTT. This encodes CASSFEGTTNEKLFF. The full variable domain, completed using reference TRBV28 and TRBJ1-4, is DVKVTQSSRYLVKRTGEKVFLECVQDMDHENMFWYRQDPGLGLRLIYFSYDVKMKEKGDIPEGYSVSREKKERFSLILESASTNQTSMYLCASSFEGTTNEKLFFGSGTQLSVL.

The chain employs TRBV3-1 (or the pseudogene TRBV3-2) and TRBJ2-2, with D possibly TRBD1 on 5 matching bases. The ends were cut back, 4 bases at V and 5 bases at J, with 14 bases in the middle. Germline loops: CDR1 LGHDT, CDR2 YNNKEL (reference sequence). The CDR3 loop spans 15 amino acids. The CDR3 DNA sequence: TGTGCCAGCAGCCCGCTGACAGATTTAACCGGGGAGCTGTTTTTT. Protein: CASSPLTDLTGELFF.

The chain links TRBV7-9 to TRBJ2-7; 10 nucleotides line up with TRBD1. The germline V gene encodes CDR1 SEHNR and CDR2 FQNEAQ (reference sequence). Trimming removed 3 bases from V and 3 bases from J; junction bases left unmatched: 2. The CDR3 spans 14 residues. CDR3 residues: CASSLDRGYYEQYF. CDR3 sequence (DNA): TGTGCCAGCAGCTTGGACAGGGGGTACTACGAGCAGTACTTC. The full variable domain, rest sourced from reference TRBV7-9 and TRBJ2-7, is DTGVSQNPRHKITKRGQNVTFRCDPISEHNRLYWYRQTLGQGPEFLTYFQNEAQLEKSRLLSDRFSAERPKGSFSTLEIQRTEQGDSAMYLCASSLDRGYYEQYFGPGTRLTVT.

V usage is TRBV2 and J usage is TRBJ1-2, with a possible D match to TRBD1 (6 bases). The CDR3 is 13 amino acids. Trimming stripped 4 bases from V and 2 bases from J, with 8 bases between. Germline CDR1 and CDR2: SNHLY and FYNNEI. CDR3 DNA: TGTGCCAGCAGTGCTAGGGGGAACTATGGCTACACCTTC. Its protein is CASSARGNYGYTF.

The rearrangement links TRBV19 to TRBJ1-1; D gene unclear. The CDR3 runs to 13 residues. V lost 9 bases and J 3 bases, leaving 14 bases between the germline ends. Germline V gene sequence: CDR1 LNHDA, CDR2 SQIVND (reference sequence). The CDR3 coding sequence is TGTGCCAGCGGGCGGAGGAAGGACACTGAAGCTTTCTTT. It specifies CASGRRKDTEAFF.

The chain has TRBV11-2 and TRBJ2-2, with TRBD1 matching over 7 bases. The V gene's germline CDR1 is SGHAT and CDR2 FQNNGV. The CDR3 contains 14 residues. The ends lost 2 bases at V and 4 bases at J; junction bases unmatched: 1. This CDR3 is CASSLPGGTGELFF. Written as DNA, the CDR3 is TGTGCCAGCAGCTTACCAGGGGGCACCGGGGAGCTGTTTTTT.

The chain links TRBV20-1 to TRBJ1-3; 11 nucleotides align to TRBD1. CDR1 is DFQATT and CDR2 is SNEGSKA in the germline V gene (reference sequence). CDR3 length equals 19 residues. The V and J ends lost 3 bases and 0 bases, in that order; junction bases with no gene match: 13. The DNA of the CDR3 is TGCAGTGCTAGTTACGCCCCTGGGACAGGGGGAAGCTCTGGAAACACCATATATTTT. Encoded protein: CSASYAPGTGGSSGNTIYF.

The V and J genes are TRBV6-6 and TRBJ1-3; weak D call: TRBD1 (6 bases). This CDR3 has 15 amino acids. Germline CDR1 reads MNHNY; CDR2 reads SVGAGI (reference sequence). V lost 6 bases, J lost 0 bases, and 12 bases lay in between. CDR3 sequence (DNA): TGTGCCAGCAGCACAGGGACTAGCTCTGGAAACACCATATATTTT. Translation: CASSTGTSSGNTIYF.

V gene TRBV7-9 combines with J gene TRBJ2-5, with D maybe TRBD2 (5 bases). This CDR3 has 17 amino acids. Germline-derived CDR1 and CDR2 are SEHNR and FQNEAQ (reference sequence). V lost 1 base and J 0 bases, leaving 15 bases between the germline ends. The CDR3 DNA reads TGTGCCAGCAGCTTAGTGTTGGACTCGTCGTACCAAGAGACCCAGTACTTC. Amino acids: CASSLVLDSSYQETQYF.